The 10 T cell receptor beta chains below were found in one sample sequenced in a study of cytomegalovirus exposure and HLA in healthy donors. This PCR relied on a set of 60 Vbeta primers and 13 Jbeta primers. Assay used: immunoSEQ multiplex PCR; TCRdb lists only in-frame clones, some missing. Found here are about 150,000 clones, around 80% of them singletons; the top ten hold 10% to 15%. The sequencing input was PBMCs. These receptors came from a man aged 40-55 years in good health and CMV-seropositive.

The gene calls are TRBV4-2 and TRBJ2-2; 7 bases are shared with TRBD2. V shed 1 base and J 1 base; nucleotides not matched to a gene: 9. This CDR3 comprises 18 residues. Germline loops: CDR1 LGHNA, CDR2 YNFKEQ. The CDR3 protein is CASSQGGIAGMNTGELFF. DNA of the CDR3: TGTGCCAGCAGCCAAGGCGGAATAGCGGGCATGAACACCGGGGAGCTGTTTTTT.

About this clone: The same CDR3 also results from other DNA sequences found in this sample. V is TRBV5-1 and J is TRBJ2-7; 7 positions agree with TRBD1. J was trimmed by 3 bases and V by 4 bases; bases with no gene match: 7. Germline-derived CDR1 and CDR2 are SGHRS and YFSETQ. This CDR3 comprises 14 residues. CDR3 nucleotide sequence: TGCGCCAGCAGCCTTACAGGGGTTAGCTACGAGCAGTACTTC. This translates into CASSLTGVSYEQYF.

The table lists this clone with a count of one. The CDR3 DNA reads TGTGCCAGTAGTACGGGGATGGACTATGGCTACACCTTC. Translated: CASSTGMDYGYTF. The chain employs TRBV19 and TRBJ1-2; D uncertain. Germline CDR1 and CDR2: LNHDA and SQIVND (reference sequence). V was cut by 4 bases and J by 3 bases, with 9 bases left in between. The CDR3 runs 13 residues. The full variable domain, in which reference TRBV19 and TRBJ1-2 provide the parts outside the CDR3, is DGGITQSPKYLFRKEGQNVTLSCEQNLNHDAMYWYRQDPGQGLRLIYYSQIVNDFQKGDIAEGYSVSREKKESFPLTVTSAQKNPTAFYLCASSTGMDYGYTFGSGTRLTVV.

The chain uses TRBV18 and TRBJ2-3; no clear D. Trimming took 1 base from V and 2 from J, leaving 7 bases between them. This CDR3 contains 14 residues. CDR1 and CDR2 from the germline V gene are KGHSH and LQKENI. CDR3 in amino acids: CASSPLVPTDTQYF. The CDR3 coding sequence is TGTGCCAGCTCACCACTCGTCCCCACAGATACGCAGTATTTT.

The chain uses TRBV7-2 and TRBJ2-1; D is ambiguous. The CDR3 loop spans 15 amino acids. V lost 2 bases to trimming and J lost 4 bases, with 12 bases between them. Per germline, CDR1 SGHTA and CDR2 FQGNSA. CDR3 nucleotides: TGTGCCAGCAGCTTATCGCGGTGGAGTTACAATGAGCAGTTCTTC. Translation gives CASSLSRWSYNEQFF.

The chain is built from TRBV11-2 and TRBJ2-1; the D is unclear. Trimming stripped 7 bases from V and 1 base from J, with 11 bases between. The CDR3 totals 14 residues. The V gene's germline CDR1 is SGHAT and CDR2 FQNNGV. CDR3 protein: CASTQLGSYNEQFF. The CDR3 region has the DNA TGTGCCAGCACCCAGCTAGGTTCCTACAATGAGCAGTTCTTC.

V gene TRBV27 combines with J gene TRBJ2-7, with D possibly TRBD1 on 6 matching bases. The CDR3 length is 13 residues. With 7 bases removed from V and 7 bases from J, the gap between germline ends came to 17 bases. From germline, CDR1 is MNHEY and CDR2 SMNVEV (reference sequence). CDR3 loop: CASTPDRFGEQYF. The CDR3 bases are TGTGCCAGCACCCCCGACAGGTTTGGAGAGCAGTACTTC.

The DNA for the CDR3 is TGTGCCAGCAGCTTGGCCGACGAGCAGTACTTC. This gives the protein CASSLADEQYF. The chain combines TRBV5-4 with TRBJ2-7; no definite D call. The CDR3 consists of 11 residues. Germline V gives CDR1 SGHNT, CDR2 YYREEE (reference sequence). Trimming took off 0 bases at V and 5 bases at J, with 3 bases between the two ends.

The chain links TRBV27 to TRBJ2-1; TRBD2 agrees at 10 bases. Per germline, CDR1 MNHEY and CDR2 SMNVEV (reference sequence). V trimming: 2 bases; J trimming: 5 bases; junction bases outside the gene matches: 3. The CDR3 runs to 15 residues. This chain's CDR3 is CASSLGTSANNEQFF. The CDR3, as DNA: TGTGCCAGCAGTTTAGGGACTAGCGCTAACAATGAGCAGTTCTTC.

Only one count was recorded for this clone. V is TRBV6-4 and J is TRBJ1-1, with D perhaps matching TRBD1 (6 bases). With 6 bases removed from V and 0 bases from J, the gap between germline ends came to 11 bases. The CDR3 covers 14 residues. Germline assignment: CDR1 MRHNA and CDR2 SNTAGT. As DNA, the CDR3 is TGTGCCAGCAGGAGGACAGTCATGAACACTGAAGCTTTCTTT. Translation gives CASRRTVMNTEAFF.